The rows below give T cell receptor beta chains drawn from one sample of a study of blood T cells in healthy people across ages. TCRdb reprocessed the 5' RACE reads with MiXCR, giving one entry per CDR3 protein. The data hold 1.5 million to 2 million distinct CDR3 sequences, with 39% observed a single time. The sequencing input was blood. These receptors originate from a human donor in good health. Each CDR3 is given with its conserved first and last residue. The order of the fields is clone size, J gene, V gene, D gene, CDR3 DNA, CDR3 protein. The D gene is left open where the match is weak. Size values are once, few and many counts, or a class for expanded clones, and some rows have none.

size: few
J: TRBJ2-7
V: TRBV25-1
D: -
DNA: TGTGCCAGCAGTGAGCGTATGGACGAGCAGTACTTC
CDR3: CASSERMDEQYF

size: -
J: TRBJ2-1
V: TRBV29-1
D: -
DNA: TGCAGCGTTGGGAGTATAAACAATGAGCAGTTCTTC
CDR3: CSVGSINNEQFF

size: -
J: TRBJ2-6
V: TRBV2
D: TRBD2
DNA: TGTGCCAGCAGTGCCCGGACTAGCGGGAGCTCTGGGGCCAACGTCCTGACTTTC
CDR3: CASSARTSGSSGANVLTF

size: -
J: TRBJ1-5
V: TRBV12-3/TRBV12-4
D: -
DNA: TGTGCCAGCGGTCAGCCCCAGCATTTT
CDR3: CASGQPQHF

size: -
J: TRBJ2-7
V: TRBV5-1
D: -
DNA: TGCGCCAGCAGAGTTGAGGCGAGAAGAGCCTACGAGCAGTACTTC
CDR3: CASRVEARRAYEQYF

size: -
J: TRBJ2-7
V: TRBV10-3
D: -
DNA: TGTGCCATCAGTGAGTTCGGGACCCTCTACGAGCAGTACTTC
CDR3: CAISEFGTLYEQYF

size: -
J: TRBJ1-2
V: TRBV2
D: TRBD1
DNA: TGTGCCAGCAGTGAAGCTACGACAGGGTGGAATGGCTACACCTTC
CDR3: CASSEATTGWNGYTF

size: -
J: TRBJ2-6
V: TRBV7-2
D: -
DNA: TGTGCCAGCAGCTTAATTGGGCGGGTTTTGAAAGGGGCCAACGTCCTGACTTTC
CDR3: CASSLIGRVLKGANVLTF

size: -
J: TRBJ2-1
V: TRBV9
D: TRBD2
DNA: TGTGCCAGCAGCGCCGGGGGGAGGGATGAGCAGTTCTTC
CDR3: CASSAGGRDEQFF

size: few
J: TRBJ2-7
V: TRBV24-1
D: -
DNA: TGTGCCACCAGTGATTGGTCCTCCTACGAGCAGTACTTC
CDR3: CATSDWSSYEQYF

size: -
J: TRBJ1-1
V: TRBV7-9
D: -
DNA: TGTGCCAGCAGCTCGGCGGGGCAGACCTCGAACACTGAAGCTTTCTTT
CDR3: CASSSAGQTSNTEAFF

size: -
J: TRBJ1-1
V: TRBV9
D: TRBD1
DNA: TGTGCCAGCAGCGAGGCCGGGACAGTCGACACTGAAGCTTTCTTT
CDR3: CASSEAGTVDTEAFF